Listed below are T cell receptor beta chains from one sample, sequenced in a study of identical twins. MiXCR, applied by TCRdb to the 5' RACE reads, yields one record per CDR3 protein. The table lists about 570,000 distinct CDR3 sequences, approximately 10% of them singletons. These sequences were also reported in another study, on yellow fever vaccine responses in identical twins.

The material sequenced was PBMCs. Receptor source: a woman aged 18-29 years in good health. Each CDR3 is given with its conserved first and last residue. A D gene is named only where the DNA matches it firmly. Clone size is shown for a subset of rows, as once, few, many or a class of expanded clone.

V	J	size	D	DNA	CDR3
TRBV18	TRBJ2-7	-	-	TGTGCCAGCTCACCCGACGGAGACGAGCAGTACTTC	CASSPDGDEQYF
TRBV9	TRBJ2-2	-	TRBD2	TGTGCCAGCAGAGGGACTAGCGGGAGTAGTGGGACCGGGGAGCTGTTTTTT	CASRGTSGSSGTGELFF
TRBV27	TRBJ2-7	-	-	TGTGCCAGCAGTCCCGGGACCCAATCCTACGAGCAGTACTTC	CASSPGTQSYEQYF
TRBV30	TRBJ2-1	many	-	TGTGCCTGGATTGGACCCCTGAGGAACTACAATGAGCAGTTCTTC	CAWIGPLRNYNEQFF
TRBV2	TRBJ2-5	many	TRBD1	TGTGCCAGCAGTACCGGTACAGGGGGTCCCGTCTTCTTGGGAGAGACCCAGTACTTC	CASSTGTGGPVFLGETQYF
TRBV6-2/TRBV6-3	TRBJ2-1	-	TRBD1	TGTGCCAGCGGGGACAGGGAAAATGAGCAGTTCTTC	CASGDRENEQFF
TRBV29-1	TRBJ2-5	many	TRBD2	TGCAGCGTTGAAGATCTAGCGGGAGGGTCCGAGACCCAGTACTTC	CSVEDLAGGSETQYF
TRBV7-2	TRBJ1-2	many	-	TGTGCCAGCAGCTTTAAGAGAGACTATGGCTACACCTTC	CASSFKRDYGYTF
TRBV29-1	TRBJ1-1	many	-	TGCAGCGGGGAAGTAGTGTCAGGTATGGCTGAAGCTTTCTTT	CSGEVVSGMAEAFF
TRBV20-1	TRBJ2-5	few	-	TGCAGTGCTAGGCGGCAGGGCGGGGAAGAGACCCAGTACTTC	CSARRQGGEETQYF
TRBV10-2	TRBJ2-1	many	-	TGTGCCAGCACGGGGACCTCCTACAATGAGCAGTTCTTC	CASTGTSYNEQFF
TRBV27	TRBJ2-7	-	TRBD2	TGTGCCAGCGCCTTAGCGGGATCGTCCTACGAGCAGTACTTC	CASALAGSSYEQYF
TRBV28	TRBJ1-1	-	TRBD1	TGTGCCAGCAGTTCGACAGGGGCTTTGAGTGAAGCTTTCTTT	CASSSTGALSEAFF
TRBV29-1	TRBJ2-7	few	-	TGCAGCGTTGAAGGGGAGGTGCCCTACGAGCAGTACTTC	CSVEGEVPYEQYF
TRBV6-1	TRBJ2-4	few	-	TGTGCCAGCACCAACGCAGGGTTGGGAAACATTCAGTACTTC	CASTNAGLGNIQYF
TRBV14	TRBJ2-1	many	-	TGTGCCAGCAGCCAAGTCCCGGGATATGAGCAGTTCTTC	CASSQVPGYEQFF
TRBV12-3/TRBV12-4	TRBJ2-3	few	TRBD2	TGTGCCAGCAGTTGGTCCCTAGCGGGAACCACAGATACGCAGTATTTT	CASSWSLAGTTDTQYF
TRBV29-1	TRBJ1-1	few	-	TGCAGCGTTGTCGGGGGGGTCTCGGCGAACACTGAAGCTTTCTTT	CSVVGGVSANTEAFF